This T cell receptor (beta chain) comes out of a study of T-cell memory formation after mild COVID-19. The V and J ends lost 1 base and 4 bases respectively, with 12 bases between them. The CDR3 loop spans 15 amino acids. Germline V gives CDR1 MNHEY, CDR2 SMNVEV (reference sequence). MiXCR was run by TCRdb on the 5' RACE reads, yielding one entry per CDR3 protein. The sample records some 100,000 distinct CDR3 sequences, around 10% being singletons. This clonotype was counted many times. Its antigen is as yet unknown. Points from the study as a whole: Clones that shrank (day 15 to 85) were balanced CD4/CD8, whereas later expanders leaned CD4+.

The origin of this receptor is a man between 18 and 29 years old who had mild COVID-19 (a few samples of this study predate the infection). Cell type and time point are not known. The rearrangement links TRBV27 to TRBJ2-3; perhaps TRBD2 as D (6 bases). Sequencing was done on a sample of PBMCs or a T cell subset sorted from them (not recorded which). Written as DNA, the CDR3 is TGTGCCAGCAGTTTATTAGGCGGGGAAGCAGATACGCAGTATTTT. It translates to CASSLLGGEADTQYF.